This TCR beta chain was obtained from a study of CD8 T cells in ankylosing spondylitis. Study-wide points: Earlier reports found some motif variants in synovial fluid and blood in reactive arthritis.

This clonotype turned up a few times. Its antigen is unknown. TCRdb ran MiXCR on the 5' RACE reads and lists one entry per CDR3 protein. The sample has some 270,000 distinct CDR3 sequences, 30% to 40% seen once; the top ten hold approximately 4.6%. The sample was blood, either unsorted or a sorted T cell fraction (not recorded which). The source is a male donor with ankylosing spondylitis or in good health (not recorded which).

CDR3 sequence: CSARTQGVGEKLFF. CDR3 DNA: TGCAGTGCTAGGACGCAGGGGGTCGGAGAAAAACTGTTTTTT. V and J are TRBV20-1 and TRBJ1-4; TRBD1 aligns across 7 bases. The CDR3 is made up of 14 amino acids. J was trimmed by 8 bases and V by 3 bases; bases with no gene match: 9. Germline loops: CDR1 DFQATT, CDR2 SNEGSKA (reference sequence).